This T cell receptor beta chain originates from a study of cytomegalovirus exposure and HLA in healthy donors. Study results and limitations: Subsequent analysis revealed that first-cohort TCR clusters tended to co-occur in the 95 to 150 validation repertoires. A list of 164 TCR beta chains associated with cytomegalovirus was given.

Germline V gene lookup returns CDR1 KGHSH and CDR2 LQKENI. CDR3 size: 17 residues. Trimming took 3 bases from V and 0 from J, leaving 15 bases between them. Profiling relied on immunoSEQ multiplex PCR, and the TCRdb table lists in-frame clones only, not all of them. Among approximately 170,000 clones listed, around 85% were seen once. Concerning this clone: The antigen remains undetermined.

The sequenced sample was PBMCs. The sequence came from a man aged 30 to 45 in good health and CMV-seropositive. V gene TRBV18 combines with J gene TRBJ1-3; perhaps TRBD1 as D (5 bases). CDR3 residues: CASSPRTIDGSGNTIYF. The CDR3 nucleotides read TGTGCCAGCTCACCCCGGACAATTGATGGCTCTGGAAACACCATATATTTT.